This T cell receptor beta chain was found in a study of blood T cell repertoires in COVID-19. About the study: The United States, Italy and Spain were the sources of the acute and convalescent COVID-19 samples. T cells, B-cell-depleted T cells, or PBMCs supplied cDNA or gDNA.

Under the authors' procedure: From reference gene primer amplification, estimates of nucleated cell counts were derived. Data came from immunoSEQ multiplex PCR; TCRdb stores just in-frame clones and leaves some out. That table supplies the V and J calls and clone size; D and trimming were determined from the DNA. The data contain about 300,000 clones, around 87% of them singletons. The TCR was taken from a man in his 70s with acute or convalescent COVID-19. Sequenced sample: peripheral blood.

The CDR3 loop is CASSVGPGGTEQYF. The CDR3 DNA follows: TGTGCCAGCAGCGTAGGGCCAGGCGGGACCGAGCAGTACTTC. The J gene is TRBJ2-7, the V gene TRBV9; perhaps TRBD2 as D (6 bases). From germline, CDR1 is SGDLS and CDR2 YYNGEE. This CDR3 has 14 residues. Between the trimmed V and J ends, which lost 0 bases and 6 bases, there was a span of 13 bases.